This T cell receptor (beta chain) stems from a study of blood T cell repertoires in COVID-19. At the level of the study: PBMCs, B-cell-depleted T cells, or T cells provided the cDNA or gDNA that made up the material.

The V and J ends lost 4 bases and 0 bases, in that order; junction bases with no gene match: 3. Germline V gene sequence: CDR1 GTSNPN, CDR2 SVGIG (reference sequence). This CDR3 is 14 amino acids long. Recruited during active infection, patients (from Seattle) were subsequently followed longitudinally. In its sample, this clone was seen a few times. Under the authors' procedure: Amplification with reference gene primers provided the estimates of nucleated cell counts. Method: immunoSEQ multiplex PCR; TCRdb's copy keeps in-frame clones and lacks some. V and J calls and clone size come straight from that table; D and trimming were deduced from the DNA. This sample carries 150,000 to 200,000 clones, more than 80% of them seen once, and the ten largest clones take 8% to 13%.

This receptor was obtained from a woman aged 40 to 55 with COVID-19, enrolled during active disease. V is TRBV30 and J is TRBJ1-5; 7 bases map to TRBD1. Input material: peripheral blood. The chain's CDR3 is CAWNGDSSNQPQHF. For the CDR3, the DNA is TGTGCCTGGAATGGGGACAGTAGCAATCAGCCCCAGCATTTT.